This T cell receptor beta chain was retrieved from a study of glioma-infiltrating T cells. Using RNA template, CDR3s of TCR alpha and beta were amplified with iRepertoire arm-PCR. Tissue mRNA or PBMC total RNA, about 95-450 ng, went into one-step reverse transcription and amplification. TCRdb independently ran MiXCR on the multiplex PCR reads; one entry per CDR3 protein. The sample has 100,000 to 150,000 distinct CDR3 sequences; roughly 20% are singletons. This clonotype was seen repeatedly, ten times or more. Its matching antigen is unknown. General study findings and limits: Only very few CDR3 sequences appeared in both tissue and blood.

The sequence was obtained from a human donor with low-grade glioma or glioblastoma, undergoing nonglioma brain surgery, or in good health (not recorded which). Sequencing used glioma tissue, nonneoplastic brain tissue, or PBMCs (not recorded which).

In nucleotides, the CDR3 is TGTGCCAGCAGTTACTCGACCGAGGCTTCATACGAGCAGTACTTC. This codes for CASSYSTEASYEQYF. This chain connects TRBV6-6 to TRBJ2-7; unclear D gene. The CDR3 loop spans 15 amino acids. Germline values: CDR1 MNHNY, CDR2 SVGAGI (reference sequence). Trimming left V 0 bases short and J 4 bases short, with 13 bases between.